This is a list of T cell receptor beta chains from one sample in a study of blood T cell repertoires in COVID-19. Clones were sequenced by immunoSEQ multiplex PCR, and TCRdb holds only the in-frame ones, with some missing. The sample has about 120,000 clones, roughly 89% seen once. Material: peripheral blood. The source of these receptors is a woman aged 60-75 years with COVID-19, enrolled during active disease. The CDR3 runs from the conserved cysteine through the conserved F or W. A D gene is named only where the DNA matches it firmly. A clone size is listed for some rows: how often the clone was seen (once, few, many), or a class if it is expanded.

>NA|TRBD1|TRBJ2-7|TRBV6-5
TGTGCCAGCAGTTACTCCTGGACAGGGGACTACGAGCAGTACTTC
CASSYSWTGDYEQYF
>once|NA|TRBJ2-7|TRBV7-2
TGTGCCAGCAGCCCCTATAGCCCCACGGCCGAGCAGTACTTC
CASSPYSPTAEQYF
>NA|NA|TRBJ2-1|TRBV6-2/TRBV6-3
TGTGCCAGCAGTATCGGCGGCTGGCAGTTCTTC
CASSIGGWQFF
>NA|TRBD1|TRBJ1-4|TRBV7-6
TGTGCCAGCAGCTTTACGCCGGGACAGGGGAATGAAAAACTGTTTTTT
CASSFTPGQGNEKLFF
>NA|TRBD2|TRBJ2-3|TRBV9
TGTGCCAGCAGCCCGAGGACTAGCGGGGCAGATACGCAGTATTTT
CASSPRTSGADTQYF
>NA|TRBD1|TRBJ1-2|TRBV9
TGTGCCAGCAGCAGCGGACAGGGAGAGTATGGCTACACCTTC
CASSSGQGEYGYTF
>NA|NA|TRBJ2-2|TRBV3-1/TRBV3-2
TGTGCCAGCAGCCAAGTTAGGAACACCGGGGAGCTGTTTTTT
CASSQVRNTGELFF
>NA|NA|TRBJ1-1|TRBV7-9
TGTGCCAGCAGTAGATCGAACACTGAAGCTTTCTTT
CASSRSNTEAFF
>NA|NA|TRBJ1-1|TRBV15
TGTGCCACCAGCCTCAACGGGGACACTGAAGCTTTCTTT
CATSLNGDTEAFF
>NA|TRBD1|TRBJ1-5|TRBV5-5
TGTGCCAGCAGCCCAATGACAGGGAATAGCAATCAGCCCCAGCATTTT
CASSPMTGNSNQPQHF
>NA|NA|TRBJ1-1|TRBV7-8
TGTGCCAGCAGCTTGAATGGGGGGACGAACACTGAAGCTTTCTTT
CASSLNGGTNTEAFF
>NA|NA|TRBJ1-1|TRBV6-2/TRBV6-3
TGTGCCAGCAGTTACTCCGGGGGGAACACTGAAGCTTTCTTT
CASSYSGGNTEAFF
>NA|TRBD1|TRBJ1-5|TRBV28
TGTGCCAGCAAAGGGGGCGCTTCCCAGCCCCAGCATTTT
CASKGGASQPQHF
>once|TRBD1|TRBJ1-2|TRBV19
TGTGCCAGTCGCGGACAGGGTTTTTATGGCTACACCTTC
CASRGQGFYGYTF
>NA|NA|TRBJ1-6|TRBV7-6
TGTGCCAGCAGCTTAGATCAGGTCGTTTCACCCCTCCACTTT
CASSLDQVVSPLHF
>once|NA|TRBJ2-2|TRBV25-1
TGTGCCAGCAGTGATCAGGGGTGGACCGGGGAGCTGTTTTTT
CASSDQGWTGELFF
>NA|NA|TRBJ2-7|TRBV7-9
TGTGCCAGCAGCCGCCGGGACACCGAGCAGTACTTC
CASSRRDTEQYF
>NA|TRBD1|TRBJ2-7|TRBV5-6
TGTGCCAGCAGCTCCCCGGGACAGGGGGCCTCCCACGAGCAGTACTTC
CASSSPGQGASHEQYF
>NA|TRBD1|TRBJ1-1|TRBV9
TGTGCCAGCAGCGCGACCGACAGGGCTCGTGCTTTCTTT
CASSATDRARAFF